This T cell receptor (beta chain) originates from a study of graft-versus-host responses after intestinal transplantation. Across the study: Recipients received multivisceral, liver-intestinal, or isolated intestinal transplants. After anti-thymocyte globulin induction, recipients took tacrolimus and steroids for approximately three years. Overall study results and limits: Early post-transplant HvG declines tracked with peak circulating GvH clone levels. Some patients had graft-donor T cell macrochimerism, and their allografts showed high graft-versus-host to host-versus-graft clonal ratios.

The assay was immunoSEQ multiplex PCR, and TCRdb's table has in-frame clones only and misses some. The top ten clones hold 0.95% of a sample with 100,000 to 110,000 clones, roughly 87% of them seen once. CDR1 SGHDT and CDR2 YYEEEE come from the germline V gene. The CDR3 runs 17 residues. V gave up 0 bases and J gave up 0 bases; unmatched junction bases: 6. Details on this clone: Its antigen is as yet unknown.

The chain is built from TRBV5-6 and TRBJ1-3, with 7 bases lining up with TRBD1. This TCR came from a human donor who was the organ donor for an intestinal transplant. The material was unstimulated CD4+ T cells sorted from spleen or lymph node cells, obtained before transplant. CDR3 in amino acids: CASSLGPGTDSGNTIYF. DNA for the CDR3: TGTGCCAGCAGCTTGGGCCCCGGGACAGACTCTGGAAACACCATATATTTT.